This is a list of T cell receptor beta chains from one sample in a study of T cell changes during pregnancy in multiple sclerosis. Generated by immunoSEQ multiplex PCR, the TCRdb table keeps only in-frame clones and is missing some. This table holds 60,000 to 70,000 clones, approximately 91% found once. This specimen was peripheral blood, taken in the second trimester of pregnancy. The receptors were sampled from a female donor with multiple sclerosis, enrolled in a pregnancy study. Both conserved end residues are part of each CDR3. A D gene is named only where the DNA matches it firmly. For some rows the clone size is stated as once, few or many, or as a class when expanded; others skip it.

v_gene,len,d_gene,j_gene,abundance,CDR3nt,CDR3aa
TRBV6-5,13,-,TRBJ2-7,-,TGTGCCAGCAGATTCGCCCGGGGGTTCGAGCAGTACTTC,CASRFARGFEQYF
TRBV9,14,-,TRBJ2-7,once,TGTGCCAGCAGCGTAGGGGGGGGCGGCTACGAGCAGTACTTC,CASSVGGGGYEQYF
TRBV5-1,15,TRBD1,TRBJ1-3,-,TGCGCCAGCAGCCTAGGACAGGGGGAAGGAAACACCATATATTTT,CASSLGQGEGNTIYF
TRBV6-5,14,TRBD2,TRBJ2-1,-,TGTGCCAGCAGTTCACTAGCGGGATATAATGAGCAGTTCTTC,CASSSLAGYNEQFF
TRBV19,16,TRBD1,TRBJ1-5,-,TGTGCCAGTAGTATGGGAACAGGGGGCGGGAGCCAGCCCCAGCATTTT,CASSMGTGGGSQPQHF
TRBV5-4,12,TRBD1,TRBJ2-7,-,TGTGCCAGCAGCAGGGGGCTCTACGAGCAGTACTTC,CASSRGLYEQYF
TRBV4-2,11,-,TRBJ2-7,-,TGTGCCAGCAGCCTCAACTACGAGCAGTACTTC,CASSLNYEQYF
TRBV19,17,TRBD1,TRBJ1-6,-,TGTGCCAGTAGTTCCCCGGGACAGGGGCCGATATTGTCACCCCTCCACTTT,CASSSPGQGPILSPLHF
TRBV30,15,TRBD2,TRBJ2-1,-,TGTGCCTGGAGTGTACTAGCGGGGGGGCCCAATGAGCAGTTCTTC,CAWSVLAGGPNEQFF
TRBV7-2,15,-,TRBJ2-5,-,TGTGCCAGCAGCTTAGCGGTGCAGGGTGGAGAGACCCAGTACTTC,CASSLAVQGGETQYF
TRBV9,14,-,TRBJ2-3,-,TGTGCCAGCAGCGTAGGTACGGCGACGGGTACGCAGTATTTT,CASSVGTATGTQYF
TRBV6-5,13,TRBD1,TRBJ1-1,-,TGTGCCAGCAGTTACGGCCCGGGACAGCTCGCTTTCTTT,CASSYGPGQLAFF
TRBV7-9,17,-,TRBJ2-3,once,TGTGCCAGCAGCCCGGGACGGGGACTGTTGCTGCGCGATACGCAGTATTTT,CASSPGRGLLLRDTQYF
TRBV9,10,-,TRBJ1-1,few,TGTGCCAGCAGCGCCTCGGAAGCTTTCTTT,CASSASEAFF
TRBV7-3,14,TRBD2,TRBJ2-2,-,TGTGCCAGCAGCTTGGGACTAGTCCCCGGGGAGCTGTTTTTT,CASSLGLVPGELFF
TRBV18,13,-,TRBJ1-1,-,TGTGCCAGCTCACCAGGGGGCCGGGCTGAAGCTTTCTTT,CASSPGGRAEAFF
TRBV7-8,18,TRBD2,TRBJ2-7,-,TGTGCCAGCAGCTTGGTTATGGCTAGCGGGGGGCCCTCGGGGGAGCAGTACTTC,CASSLVMASGGPSGEQYF
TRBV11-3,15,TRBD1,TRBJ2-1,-,TGTGCCAGCAGCCCCTCCGGGACAGGAGTAAATGAGCAGTTCTTC,CASSPSGTGVNEQFF
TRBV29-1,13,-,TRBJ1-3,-,TGCAGCGCCCAAGGTACAGCCGGAAACACCATATATTTT,CSAQGTAGNTIYF
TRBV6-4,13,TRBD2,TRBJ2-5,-,TGTGCCAGCAGTGAGGTTAGCGGGGGGACCCAGTACTTC,CASSEVSGGTQYF
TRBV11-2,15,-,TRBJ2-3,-,TGTGCCAGCAGCTTATACGGGAGCACGACAGATACGCAGTATTTT,CASSLYGSTTDTQYF
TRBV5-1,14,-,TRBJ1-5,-,TGCGCCAGCAGCCCCAACCCAGGGTTTCAGCCCCAGCATTTT,CASSPNPGFQPQHF
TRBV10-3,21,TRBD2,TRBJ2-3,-,TGTGCCATCAGTGAAATAGGACTAGCGGACAATAACCCAACAGTCACAGATACGCAGTATTTT,CAISEIGLADNNPTVTDTQYF